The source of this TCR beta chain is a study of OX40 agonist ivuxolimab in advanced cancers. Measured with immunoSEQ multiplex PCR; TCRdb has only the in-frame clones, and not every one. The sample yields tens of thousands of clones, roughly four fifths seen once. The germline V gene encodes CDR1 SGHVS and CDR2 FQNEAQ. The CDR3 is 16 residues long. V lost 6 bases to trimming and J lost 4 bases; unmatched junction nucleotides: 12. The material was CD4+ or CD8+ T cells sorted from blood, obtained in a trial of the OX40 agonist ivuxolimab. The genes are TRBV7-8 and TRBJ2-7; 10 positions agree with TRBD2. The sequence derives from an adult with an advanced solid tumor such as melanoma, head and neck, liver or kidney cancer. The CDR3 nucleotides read TGTGCCAGCAGAAGCCGCCAGCGAGCGGGGGGGTACGAGCAGTACTTC. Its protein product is CASRSRQRAGGYEQYF.